What follows are 12 T cell receptor beta chains derived from one specimen sequenced in a study of blood T cell repertoires in COVID-19. Sequencing was performed with immunoSEQ multiplex PCR; in TCRdb, only in-frame clones are kept and a portion is missing. Among some 66,000 clones listed, roughly 82% were seen once. Sequenced material: peripheral blood. The source of these receptors is a man aged 55 to 70 with acute or convalescent COVID-19.

This chain links TRBV5-1 with TRBJ2-7; TRBD1 might be the D (5 bases). Trimming cost V 4 bases and J 1 base, with 6 bases left between them. CDR3 length: 12 residues. Germline CDR1 is SGHRS and CDR2 is YFSETQ. The CDR3 here is CASSRGSYEQYF. For the CDR3, the DNA is TGCGCCAGCAGCAGGGGTTCCTACGAGCAGTACTTC.

The rearrangement uses TRBV27 and TRBJ1-1; tentative D call: TRBD1 (5 bases). Germline CDR1 MNHEY, CDR2 SMNVEV (reference sequence). Trimming cost V 5 bases and J 0 bases, with 13 bases left between them. The CDR3 spans 15 residues. The CDR3 coding sequence is TGTGCCAGCAGTGCTTGGGGACTCATGAACACTGAAGCTTTCTTT. This encodes CASSAWGLMNTEAFF.

The chain carries TRBV30 and TRBJ2-1; perhaps TRBD1 as D (6 bases). The CDR3 spans 14 residues. CDR1 and CDR2 from the germline V gene are GTSNPN and SVGIG (reference sequence). Trimming removed 0 bases from V and 10 bases from J, with 16 bases in between. The CDR3 coding sequence is TGTGCCTGGAGTGTACTAAAGGGGGTAGCAGAGCAGTTCTTC. It yields the protein CAWSVLKGVAEQFF. Drawing the rest from reference TRBV30 and TRBJ2-1, the complete variable domain is SQTIHQWPATLVQPVGSPLSLECTVEGTSNPNLYWYRQAAGRGLQLLFYSVGIGQISSEVPQNLSASRPQDRQFILSSKKLLLSDSGFYLCAWSVLKGVAEQFFGPGTRLTVL.

This chain uses TRBV2 with TRBJ2-7; D gene unclear. Looked up from germline, CDR1 is SNHLY and CDR2 is FYNNEI. V lost 2 bases and J lost 0, with 8 bases in between. This CDR3 is built from 14 residues. The CDR3 reads CASSEWPNSYEQYF. The CDR3 region has the DNA TGTGCCAGCAGTGAATGGCCGAACTCCTACGAGCAGTACTTC.

The rearrangement links TRBV6-5 to TRBJ1-5, with D unresolved. Trimming left V 11 bases short and J 6 bases short, with 17 bases between. CDR1 MNHEY and CDR2 SVGAGI come from the germline V gene. The CDR3 totals 13 residues. CDR3 coding DNA: TGTGCCTGTGGAGGCGGGTTCGGTCAGCCCCAGCATTTT. Residues: CACGGGFGQPQHF.

V is TRBV4-1 and J is TRBJ1-4; 8 nucleotides line up with TRBD1. The germline V gene has CDR1 MGHRA and CDR2 YSYEKL. Unmatched junction bases numbered 16, after V lost 2 bases and J lost 11 bases. CDR3 size: 17 residues. The CDR3 loop reads CASSQSGDRGIGWKLFF. In nucleotides, the CDR3 is TGCGCCAGCAGCCAAAGTGGCGACAGGGGAATTGGGTGGAAACTGTTTTTT.

The chain is built from TRBV5-4 and TRBJ1-1; D is ambiguous. Trimming shortened V by 4 bases and J by 4 bases, and 8 bases separated the two germline ends. The CDR3 has 12 residues. CDR1 is SGHNT and CDR2 is YYREEE in the germline V gene (reference sequence). The CDR3 is CASSGSGTEAFF. For the CDR3, the DNA is TGTGCCAGCAGCGGGTCGGGCACTGAAGCTTTCTTT.

The chain joins TRBV7-2 to TRBJ2-4, with 11 positions matching TRBD1. Looked up from germline, CDR1 is SGHTA and CDR2 is FQGNSA. The V and J ends lost 0 bases and 1 base, in that order; junction bases with no gene match: 2. The CDR3 extends over 17 amino acids. CDR3 protein: CASSLARTGGAKNIQYF. CDR3 nucleotide sequence: TGTGCCAGCAGCTTAGCGAGGACAGGGGGCGCCAAAAACATTCAGTACTTC.

This clone was detected a few times. The V call is TRBV5-6, the J call TRBJ2-2; tentative D call: TRBD2 (6 bases). The germline gives CDR1 SGHDT, CDR2 YYEEEE. Trimming took 6 bases from V and 5 from J, leaving 11 bases between them. The CDR3 length is 13 residues. In DNA form, the CDR3 reads TGTGCCAGCATACTAGGGAGGACCGGGGAGCTGTTTTTT. It translates to CASILGRTGELFF.

This sequence joins TRBV5-1 and TRBJ2-3; D ambiguous. Germline values: CDR1 SGHRS, CDR2 YFSETQ. With 1 base removed from V and 2 bases from J, the gap between germline ends came to 5 bases. The CDR3 spans 13 residues. The CDR3, as DNA: TGCGCCAGCAGCTTGACTGTCACAGATACGCAGTATTTT. The encoded protein is CASSLTVTDTQYF.

The V gene is TRBV2, the J gene TRBJ2-3, with a weak D call TRBD2 (5 bases). Per germline, CDR1 SNHLY and CDR2 FYNNEI. This CDR3 contains 16 residues. V lost 5 bases and J lost 0, with 15 bases in between. CDR3 sequence (DNA): TGTGCCAGCAGTCACCTTGGGAGAAATAGCACAGATACGCAGTATTTT. This codes for CASSHLGRNSTDTQYF.

The chain couples TRBV7-8 to TRBJ2-3; 10 bases match TRBD2. J gave up 0 bases and V 5 bases, and 5 bases lay outside the gene matches. CDR3 length: 16 amino acids. CDR1 SGHVS and CDR2 FQNEAQ come from the germline V gene. The CDR3 DNA follows: TGTGCCAGCAGCCCTTTAGCGGGGGGAAGCACAGATACGCAGTATTTT. Encoded protein: CASSPLAGGSTDTQYF.